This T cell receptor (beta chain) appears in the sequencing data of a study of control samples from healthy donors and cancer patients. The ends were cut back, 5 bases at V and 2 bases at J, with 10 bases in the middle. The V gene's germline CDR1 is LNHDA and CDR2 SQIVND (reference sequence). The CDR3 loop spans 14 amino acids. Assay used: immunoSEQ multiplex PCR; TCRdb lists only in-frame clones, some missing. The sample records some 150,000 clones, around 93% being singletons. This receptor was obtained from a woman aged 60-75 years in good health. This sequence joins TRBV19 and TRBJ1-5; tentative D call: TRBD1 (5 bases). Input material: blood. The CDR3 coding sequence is TGTGCCAGTAGTTCGACGGGGGGCAATCAGCCCCAGCATTTT. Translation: CASSSTGGNQPQHF.